This T cell receptor (beta chain) appears in the sequencing data of a study of blood T cell repertoires in COVID-19. Study-wide context: Samples came from the United States, Italy and Spain, spanning acute and convalescent COVID-19. T cells, B-cell-depleted T cells, or PBMCs provided the cDNA or gDNA that served as material.

How the authors handled the data: Amplification of reference gene primers was used by the study to estimate nucleated cell counts. Assay used: immunoSEQ multiplex PCR; TCRdb lists only in-frame clones, some missing. Clonal size and the V and J genes are those of that table, whereas D and trimming came from the DNA. The sample contains a few hundred thousand clones, approximately 90% of which appear only once. The sample holds a few counts of this clone. The CDR3 totals 17 residues. V dropped 3 bases and J dropped 1; count of bases not matched to a gene: 10. Germline values: CDR1 LNHDA, CDR2 SQIVND (reference sequence).

The specimen was peripheral blood. The sequence was obtained from a woman aged 55-70 years with acute or convalescent COVID-19. The chain carries TRBV19 and TRBJ2-5, with 8 bases identical to TRBD2. CDR3: CASSMRTSLRPQETQYF. The CDR3 coding sequence is TGTGCCAGTAGTATGAGGACTAGCCTACGCCCCCAAGAGACCCAGTACTTC.